Described below is a single T cell receptor (beta chain) sequence and its context. Its antigen is as yet unknown. Here immunoSEQ multiplex PCR was the method, and the copy in TCRdb shows in-frame clones only, minus some. The data hold approximately 110,000 clones, with roughly 90% observed a single time. These data are taken from a study of T cell responses to AZD1222 COVID-19 vaccine. Study-wide points: Regions left unmutated in variants are reportedly the target of nearly half of spike-specific TCRs. It should be noted that donors were predominantly white British and more often female, and clonal diversity was possibly underestimated.

Per the germline V gene, CDR1 is SGHAT and CDR2 is FQDESV (reference sequence). The CDR3 length is 13 residues. Trimming stripped 5 bases from V and 3 bases from J, with 10 bases between. This sequence joins TRBV11-1 and TRBJ2-5; D is undetermined. The origin of this receptor is an adult who received the AZD1222 COVID-19 vaccine. Sequencing used peripheral blood, obtained 28 days after the second AZD1222 dose. The CDR3 reads CASSPDREETQYF. In nucleotides, the CDR3 is TGTGCCAGCAGCCCGGACCGAGAAGAGACCCAGTACTTC.